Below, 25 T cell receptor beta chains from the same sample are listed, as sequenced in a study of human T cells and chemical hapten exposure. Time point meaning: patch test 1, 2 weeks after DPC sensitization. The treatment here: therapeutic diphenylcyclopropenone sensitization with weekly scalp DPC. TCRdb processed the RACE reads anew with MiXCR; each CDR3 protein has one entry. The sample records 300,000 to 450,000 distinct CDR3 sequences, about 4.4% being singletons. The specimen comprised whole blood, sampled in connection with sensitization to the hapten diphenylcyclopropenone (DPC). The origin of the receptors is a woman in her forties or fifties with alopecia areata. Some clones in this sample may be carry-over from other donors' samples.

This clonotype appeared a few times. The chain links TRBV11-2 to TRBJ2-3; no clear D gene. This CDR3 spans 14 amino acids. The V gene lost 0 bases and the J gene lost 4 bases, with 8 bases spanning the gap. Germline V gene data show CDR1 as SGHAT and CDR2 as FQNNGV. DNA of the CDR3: TGTGCCAGCAGCTTAGATAACGGCGCAGATACGCAGTATTTT. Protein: CASSLDNGADTQYF.

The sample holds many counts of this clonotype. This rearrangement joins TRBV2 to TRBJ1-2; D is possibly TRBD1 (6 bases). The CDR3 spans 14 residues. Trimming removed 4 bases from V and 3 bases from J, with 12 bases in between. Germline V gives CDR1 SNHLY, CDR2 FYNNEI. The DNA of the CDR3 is TGTGCCAGCAGTGCTCGGGGGCTGGACTATGGCTACACCTTC. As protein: CASSARGLDYGYTF.

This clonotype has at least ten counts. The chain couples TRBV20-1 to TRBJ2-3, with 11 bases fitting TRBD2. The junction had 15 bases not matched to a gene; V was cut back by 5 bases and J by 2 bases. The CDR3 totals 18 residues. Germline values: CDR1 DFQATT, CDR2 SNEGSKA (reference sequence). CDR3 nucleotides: TGCAGTGCTCCCAGGACTAGCGGGCGCTTCCCGCTCACAGATACGCAGTATTTT. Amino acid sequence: CSAPRTSGRFPLTDTQYF.

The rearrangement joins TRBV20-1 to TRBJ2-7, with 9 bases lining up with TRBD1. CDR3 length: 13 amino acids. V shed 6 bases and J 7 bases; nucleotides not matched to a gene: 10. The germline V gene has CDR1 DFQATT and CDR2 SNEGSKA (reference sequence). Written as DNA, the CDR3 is TGCAGTGCACAGCAACAGGGGGCTAGGGAGCAGTACTTC. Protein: CSAQQQGAREQYF.

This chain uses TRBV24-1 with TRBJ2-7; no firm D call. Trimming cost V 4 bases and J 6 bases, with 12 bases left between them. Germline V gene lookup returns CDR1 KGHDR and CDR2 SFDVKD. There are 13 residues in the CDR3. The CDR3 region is CATSEALGTEQYF. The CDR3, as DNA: TGTGCCACCAGTGAAGCTCTGGGAACCGAGCAGTACTTC.

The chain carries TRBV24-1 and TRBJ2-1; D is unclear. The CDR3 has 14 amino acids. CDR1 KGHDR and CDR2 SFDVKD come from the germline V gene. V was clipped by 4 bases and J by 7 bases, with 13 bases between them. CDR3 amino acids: CATSESDRKNEQFF. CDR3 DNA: TGTGCCACCAGTGAATCCGACCGAAAAAATGAGCAGTTCTTC.

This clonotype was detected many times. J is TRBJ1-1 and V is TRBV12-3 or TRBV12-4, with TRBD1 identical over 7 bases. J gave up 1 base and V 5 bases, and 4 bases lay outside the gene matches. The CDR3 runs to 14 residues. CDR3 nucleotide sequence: TGTGCCAGCAGTACCGGGACAGCGAACACTGAAGCTTTCTTT. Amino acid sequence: CASSTGTANTEAFF.

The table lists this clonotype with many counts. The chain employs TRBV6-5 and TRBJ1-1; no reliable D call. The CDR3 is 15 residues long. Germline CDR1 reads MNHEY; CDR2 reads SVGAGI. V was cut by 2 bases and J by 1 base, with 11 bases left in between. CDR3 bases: TGTGCCAGCAGTTACCACCCGAGTACGAACACTGAAGCTTTCTTT. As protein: CASSYHPSTNTEAFF.

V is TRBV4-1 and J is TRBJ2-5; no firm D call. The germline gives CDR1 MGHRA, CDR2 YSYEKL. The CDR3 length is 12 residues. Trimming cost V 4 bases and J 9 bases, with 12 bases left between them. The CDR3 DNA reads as TGCGCCAGCAGCCCAGATGCGGTGGCCCAGTACTTC. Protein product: CASSPDAVAQYF.

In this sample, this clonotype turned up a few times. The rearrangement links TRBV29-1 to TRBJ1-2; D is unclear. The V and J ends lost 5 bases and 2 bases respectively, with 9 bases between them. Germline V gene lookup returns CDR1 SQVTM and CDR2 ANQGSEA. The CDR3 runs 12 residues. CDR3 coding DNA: TGCAGCGTTCTTAGGGAGAACTATGGCTACACCTTC. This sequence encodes CSVLRENYGYTF. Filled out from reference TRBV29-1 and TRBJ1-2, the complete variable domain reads SAVISQKPSRDICQRGTSLTIQCQVDSQVTMMFWYRQQPGQSLTLIATANQGSEATYESGFVIDKFPISRPNLTFSTLTVSNMSPEDSSIYLCSVLRENYGYTFGSGTRLTVV.

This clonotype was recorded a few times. The CDR3 is CASSSPEAEKLFF. The CDR3 DNA follows: TGTGCCAGCTCTTCCCCCGAGGCGGAAAAACTGTTTTTT. V gene TRBV18 combines with J gene TRBJ1-4; D is ambiguous. Trimming pared 6 bases from V and 8 bases from J, leaving 13 bases between. The CDR3 totals 13 residues. Germline assignment: CDR1 KGHSH and CDR2 LQKENI. The whole variable domain, filled in from reference TRBV18 and TRBJ1-4, reads NAGVMQNPRHLVRRRGQEARLRCSPMKGHSHVYWYRQLPEEGLKFMVYLQKENIIDESGMPKERFSAEFPKEGPSILRIQQVVRGDSAAYFCASSSPEAEKLFFGSGTQLSVL.

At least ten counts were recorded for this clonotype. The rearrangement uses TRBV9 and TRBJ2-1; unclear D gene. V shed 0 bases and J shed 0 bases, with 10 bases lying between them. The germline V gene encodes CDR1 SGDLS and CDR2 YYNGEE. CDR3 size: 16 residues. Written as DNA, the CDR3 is TGTGCCAGCAGCGTAGCAGGACCCAGCTCCTACAATGAGCAGTTCTTC. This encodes CASSVAGPSSYNEQFF.

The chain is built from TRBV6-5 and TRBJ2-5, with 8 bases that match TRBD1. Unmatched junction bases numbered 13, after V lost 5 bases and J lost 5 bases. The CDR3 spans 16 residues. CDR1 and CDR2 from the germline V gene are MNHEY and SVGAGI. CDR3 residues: CASSTEKDRDPETQYF. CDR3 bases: TGTGCCAGCAGTACAGAGAAGGACAGGGACCCGGAGACCCAGTACTTC.

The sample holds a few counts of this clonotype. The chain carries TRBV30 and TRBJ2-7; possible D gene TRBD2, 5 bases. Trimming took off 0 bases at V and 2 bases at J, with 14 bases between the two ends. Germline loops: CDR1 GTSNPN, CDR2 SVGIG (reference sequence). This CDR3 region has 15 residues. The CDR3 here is CAWSVPTSRTYEQYF. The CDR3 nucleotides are TGTGCCTGGAGTGTACCTACTAGTCGGACCTACGAGCAGTACTTC.

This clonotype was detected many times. The CDR3 region is CASSLGGSGIRTQYF. CDR3 sequence (DNA): TGTGCCAGCAGCCTGGGAGGTAGCGGGATCAGGACGCAGTATTTT. This chain connects TRBV7-2 to TRBJ2-3, with TRBD2 matching over 8 bases. Losses at the gene ends were 5 bases for V and 9 bases for J; bases not matched to a gene: 13. Germline values: CDR1 SGHTA, CDR2 FQGNSA. This CDR3 contains 15 residues.

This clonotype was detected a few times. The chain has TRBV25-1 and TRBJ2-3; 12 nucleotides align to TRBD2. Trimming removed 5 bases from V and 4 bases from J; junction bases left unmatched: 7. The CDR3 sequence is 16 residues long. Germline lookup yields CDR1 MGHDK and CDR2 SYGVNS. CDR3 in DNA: TGTGCCAGCAGTCCCAGGCGACTAGCGGGGGCAGATACGCAGTATTTT. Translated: CASSPRRLAGADTQYF.

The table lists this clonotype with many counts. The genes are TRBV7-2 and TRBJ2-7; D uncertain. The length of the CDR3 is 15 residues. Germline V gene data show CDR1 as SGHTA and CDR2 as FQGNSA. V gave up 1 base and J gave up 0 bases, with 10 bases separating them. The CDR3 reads CASSLVRHYSYEQYF. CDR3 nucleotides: TGTGCCAGCAGCTTAGTGCGGCACTACTCCTACGAGCAGTACTTC.

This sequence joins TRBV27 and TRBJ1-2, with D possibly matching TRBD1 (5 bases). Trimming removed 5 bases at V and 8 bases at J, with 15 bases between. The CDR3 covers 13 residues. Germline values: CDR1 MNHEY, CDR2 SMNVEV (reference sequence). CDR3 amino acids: CASSVGGALGYTF. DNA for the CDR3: TGTGCCAGCAGTGTTGGCGGGGCCTTAGGCTACACCTTC.

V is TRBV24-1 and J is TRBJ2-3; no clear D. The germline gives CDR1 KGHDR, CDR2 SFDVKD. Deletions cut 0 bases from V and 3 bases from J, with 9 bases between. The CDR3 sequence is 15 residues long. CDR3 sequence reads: CATSDLTGPTDTQYF. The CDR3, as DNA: TGTGCCACCAGTGATTTGACCGGACCTACAGATACGCAGTATTTT.

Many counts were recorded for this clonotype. The CDR3 sequence is CASSISGGTDTQYF. The CDR3 DNA is TGTGCCAGCAGCATAAGCGGGGGCACAGATACGCAGTATTTT. This chain connects TRBV9 to TRBJ2-3, with 7 bases aligning to TRBD2. The germline V gene has CDR1 SGDLS and CDR2 YYNGEE. The CDR3 loop spans 14 amino acids. The trim removed 4 bases at V and 1 base at J, leaving 3 bases unmatched.

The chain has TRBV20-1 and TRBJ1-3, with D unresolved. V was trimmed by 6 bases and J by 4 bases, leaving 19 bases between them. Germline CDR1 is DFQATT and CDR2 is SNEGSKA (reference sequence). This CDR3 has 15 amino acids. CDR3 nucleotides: TGCAGTGCCCCCAGACCGGGTTTTCCAGGAAACACCATATATTTT. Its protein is CSAPRPGFPGNTIYF.

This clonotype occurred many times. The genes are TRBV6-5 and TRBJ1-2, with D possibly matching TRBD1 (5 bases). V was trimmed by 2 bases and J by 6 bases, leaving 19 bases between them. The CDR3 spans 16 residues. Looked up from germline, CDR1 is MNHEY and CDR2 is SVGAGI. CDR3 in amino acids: CASSYGRDGSIHGYTF. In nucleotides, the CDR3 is TGTGCCAGCAGTTACGGGAGGGACGGCAGTATTCATGGCTACACCTTC.

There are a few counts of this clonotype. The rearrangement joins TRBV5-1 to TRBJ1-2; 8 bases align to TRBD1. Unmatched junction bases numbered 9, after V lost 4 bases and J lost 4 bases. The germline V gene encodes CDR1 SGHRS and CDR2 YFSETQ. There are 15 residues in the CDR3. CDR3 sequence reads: CASSPGQGKTYGYTF. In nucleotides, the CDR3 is TGCGCCAGCAGCCCCGGACAGGGCAAAACCTATGGCTACACCTTC.

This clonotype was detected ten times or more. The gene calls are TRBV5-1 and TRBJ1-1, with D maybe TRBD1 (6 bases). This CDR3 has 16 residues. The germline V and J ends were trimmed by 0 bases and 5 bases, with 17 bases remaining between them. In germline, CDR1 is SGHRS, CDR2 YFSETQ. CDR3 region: CASSLGPAGDETEAFF. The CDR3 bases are TGCGCCAGCAGCTTGGGTCCGGCAGGGGATGAAACTGAAGCTTTCTTT.

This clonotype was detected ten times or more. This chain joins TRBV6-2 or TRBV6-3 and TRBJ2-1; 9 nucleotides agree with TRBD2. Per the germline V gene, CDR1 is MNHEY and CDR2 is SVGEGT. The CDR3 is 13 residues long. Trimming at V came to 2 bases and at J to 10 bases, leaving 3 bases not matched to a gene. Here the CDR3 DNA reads TGTGCCAGCAGTTACGAGCGGGAGGTAGAGCAGTTCTTC. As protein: CASSYEREVEQFF.